This is a list of T cell receptor beta chains from one sample in a study of cytomegalovirus exposure and HLA in healthy donors. Some clones are missing from TCRdb's copy, which holds only in-frame ones; the method was immunoSEQ multiplex PCR. In the table there are around 130,000 clones, around 74% of which are singletons. The source material was PBMCs. The receptors shown here come from a man aged 30-40 years in good health and CMV-seronegative. Each CDR3 is given without its conserved first and last residue. The D gene is left open where the match is weak.

ASSQDWTGGVYNSPLH TRBD1 TRBJ1-6 TRBV4-2
ASSISYEQY - TRBJ2-7 TRBV25-1
ASSGDGNQPQH - TRBJ1-5 TRBV5-5
ASRQLGGFHEQY - TRBJ2-7 TRBV6-5
AISHARTSGKFDIQY TRBD2 TRBJ2-4 TRBV10-3
ASSFLYRGTQPQH - TRBJ1-5 TRBV28
AWSEGGGADTQY TRBD2 TRBJ2-3 TRBV30
ASSLDLGGTQPQH - TRBJ1-5 TRBV7-2
ASSISSYFSGNTIY - TRBJ1-3 TRBV19
ASNLRTSGTNEQF TRBD2 TRBJ2-1 TRBV6-4
ASSFTGHQTNYGYT - TRBJ1-2 TRBV13
ASSYSAGELYNEQF TRBD2 TRBJ2-1 TRBV6-5
ASSLGDTGELF - TRBJ2-2 TRBV5-1
ASSIGTGDGYT TRBD1 TRBJ1-2 TRBV28
ASSAAGTSHNEQF TRBD2 TRBJ2-1 TRBV9
ASSFGQYMNTEAF - TRBJ1-1 TRBV27
AWSAVGSPPNEY - TRBJ2-7 TRBV30
SVEGWRGANEQF TRBD2 TRBJ2-1 TRBV29-1
ASSVRAPSSYNEQF - TRBJ2-1 TRBV25-1
ASSYREGTGIAF TRBD1 TRBJ1-1 TRBV6-5